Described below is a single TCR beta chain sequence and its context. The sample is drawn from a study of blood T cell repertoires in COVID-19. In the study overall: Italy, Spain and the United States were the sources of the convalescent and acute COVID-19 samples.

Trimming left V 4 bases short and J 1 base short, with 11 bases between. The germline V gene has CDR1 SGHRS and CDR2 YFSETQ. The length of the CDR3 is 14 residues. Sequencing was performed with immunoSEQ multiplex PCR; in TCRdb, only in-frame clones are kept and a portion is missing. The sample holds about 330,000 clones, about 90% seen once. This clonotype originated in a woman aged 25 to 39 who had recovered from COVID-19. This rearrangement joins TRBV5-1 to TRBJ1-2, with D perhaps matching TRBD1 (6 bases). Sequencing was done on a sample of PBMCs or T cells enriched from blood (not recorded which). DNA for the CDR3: TGCGCCAGCAGCCCAAGGGACATTAACTATGGCTACACCTTC. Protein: CASSPRDINYGYTF.